This TCR beta chain was recorded in a study of blood T cells in healthy people across ages. A second roughly 6 to 12 cycle PCR used barcoded and J-beta primers. TCRdb re-analysed the 5' RACE reads in MiXCR, keeping a single row per CDR3 protein. The profile covers about 400,000 distinct CDR3 sequences, with roughly half appearing a single time and roughly 51% taken by the ten largest. Trimming removed 8 bases from V and 4 bases from J, with 16 bases in between. The CDR3 is made up of 13 amino acids. Germline loops: CDR1 SQVTM, CDR2 ANQGSEA. The chain employs TRBV29-1 and TRBJ2-3, with D possibly TRBD1 on 7 matching bases. The sequence came from a man aged 60 to 69 in good health. Sequencing used blood. The chain's CDR3 is CSIAGQTADTQYF. CDR3 DNA sequence: TGCAGCATCGCGGGACAGACTGCAGATACGCAGTATTTT.